Included here is one TCR beta chain sequence, with context. The likely explanation is a read error, given a far larger clone one base away. Germline V gives CDR1 SEHNR, CDR2 FQNEAQ (reference sequence). CDR3 length: 16 amino acids. The source of the sample is a study of blood T cell repertoires in COVID-19. The wider study: Acute and convalescent COVID-19 samples came from the United States, Italy and Spain.

TCRdb keeps only in-frame clones here, not all; method: immunoSEQ multiplex PCR. The table lists approximately 60,000 clones, 82% of them singletons. Sequences were obtained from peripheral blood. The rearrangement joins TRBV7-9 to TRBJ1-3, with TRBD1 as a possible D gene (6 bases). The receptor was derived from a woman between 55 and 75 years old with acute or convalescent COVID-19. DNA for the CDR3: TGTGCCAGCAGCTTAGAATCAGGGGCGAATGGAATCACCATATATTTT. It is translated as CASSLESGANGITIYF.